This is a list of T cell receptor beta chains from one sample in a study of shared clonotypes between healthy human individuals. The repertoire was sequenced with immunoSEQ multiplex PCR; TCRdb's copy has only in-frame clones and lacks some. The sample consists of roughly 2 million clones, almost 96% of them appearing once. Sequencing was carried out using naive CD4+ T cells sorted from blood. These receptors were obtained from a man aged 18 to 29 in good health. Each CDR3 is given with its conserved first and last residue. The order of the fields is J gene, D gene, clone size, V gene, CDR3 protein, CDR3 DNA. The D gene is left open where the match is weak. Some rows mark clone size as missing; the rest say once, few, many or name a class of expanded clone.

j_gene: TRBJ2-3; d_gene: TRBD2; abundance: NA; v_gene: TRBV18; CDR3aa: CASSPPRLAGADTQYF; CDR3nt: TGTGCCAGCTCACCACCCCGGCTAGCGGGGGCAGATACGCAGTATTTT
j_gene: TRBJ2-7; d_gene: NA; abundance: NA; v_gene: TRBV18; CDR3aa: CASSNGRYYEQYF; CDR3nt: TGTGCCAGCTCTAATGGCAGATACTACGAGCAGTACTTC
j_gene: TRBJ2-3; d_gene: NA; abundance: NA; v_gene: TRBV4-1; CDR3aa: CASSQQLTPFLADTQYF; CDR3nt: TGCGCCAGCAGCCAACAATTGACTCCTTTTCTAGCGGATACGCAGTATTTT
j_gene: TRBJ2-7; d_gene: NA; abundance: NA; v_gene: TRBV4-3; CDR3aa: CASSQTTSSYEQYF; CDR3nt: TGCGCCAGCAGCCAAACGACTAGCTCCTACGAGCAGTACTTC
j_gene: TRBJ2-3; d_gene: NA; abundance: NA; v_gene: TRBV29-1; CDR3aa: CSVEDKTPVATDTQYF; CDR3nt: TGCAGCGTTGAAGATAAGACTCCAGTCGCAACAGATACGCAGTATTTT
j_gene: TRBJ2-1; d_gene: TRBD2; abundance: once; v_gene: TRBV2; CDR3aa: CASSAASGGRNEQFF; CDR3nt: TGTGCCAGCAGCGCCGCTAGCGGGGGGAGGAATGAGCAGTTCTTC
j_gene: TRBJ1-1; d_gene: NA; abundance: NA; v_gene: TRBV5-1; CDR3aa: CASKPAFF; CDR3nt: TGCGCCAGCAAACCGGCTTTCTTT
j_gene: TRBJ1-5; d_gene: NA; abundance: NA; v_gene: TRBV5-1; CDR3aa: CASSLDPGGNQPQHF; CDR3nt: TGCGCCAGCAGCTTGGACCCTGGGGGCAATCAGCCCCAGCATTTT
j_gene: TRBJ2-1; d_gene: TRBD1; abundance: NA; v_gene: TRBV18; CDR3aa: CASSPPRDRGWINEQFF; CDR3nt: TGTGCCAGCTCACCACCCAGGGACAGGGGTTGGATCAATGAGCAGTTCTTC
j_gene: TRBJ2-7; d_gene: NA; abundance: NA; v_gene: TRBV20-1; CDR3aa: CSVAAAYEQYF; CDR3nt: TGCAGTGTGGCGGCCGCCTACGAGCAGTACTTC
j_gene: TRBJ1-2; d_gene: NA; abundance: NA; v_gene: TRBV19; CDR3aa: CASSIEAGSGYTF; CDR3nt: TGTGCCAGTAGTATAGAAGCAGGCTCTGGCTACACCTTC
j_gene: TRBJ1-1; d_gene: NA; abundance: NA; v_gene: TRBV7-8; CDR3aa: CASSLAGKRTEAFF; CDR3nt: TGTGCCAGCAGCTTAGCAGGGAAGAGGACTGAAGCTTTCTTT
j_gene: TRBJ1-5; d_gene: NA; abundance: once; v_gene: TRBV27; CDR3aa: CASRGGLGGQPQHF; CDR3nt: TGTGCCAGCAGGGGGGGGCTAGGGGGTCAGCCCCAGCATTTT
j_gene: TRBJ2-7; d_gene: NA; abundance: NA; v_gene: TRBV9; CDR3aa: CASSVGGSAEQYF; CDR3nt: TGTGCCAGCAGCGTAGGAGGTTCGGCGGAGCAGTACTTC
j_gene: TRBJ2-3; d_gene: NA; abundance: NA; v_gene: TRBV5-1; CDR3aa: CASSLDQVTDTQYF; CDR3nt: TGCGCCAGCAGCTTGGATCAGGTCACAGATACGCAGTATTTT
j_gene: TRBJ1-5; d_gene: NA; abundance: once; v_gene: TRBV19; CDR3aa: CASRDSNQPQHF; CDR3nt: TGTGCCAGTAGAGATAGCAATCAGCCCCAGCATTTT
j_gene: TRBJ2-5; d_gene: TRBD2; abundance: NA; v_gene: TRBV28; CDR3aa: CASRKGLAQQETQYF; CDR3nt: TGTGCCAGCAGGAAGGGACTAGCGCAACAAGAGACCCAGTACTTC
j_gene: TRBJ2-7; d_gene: NA; abundance: NA; v_gene: TRBV2; CDR3aa: CASSEAQGTTFSYEQYF; CDR3nt: TGTGCCAGCAGTGAAGCGCAGGGGACTACCTTTTCCTACGAGCAGTACTTC
j_gene: TRBJ2-7; d_gene: NA; abundance: NA; v_gene: TRBV5-6; CDR3aa: CASTLIQGYEQYF; CDR3nt: TGTGCCAGCACCTTAATACAGGGCTACGAGCAGTACTTC
j_gene: TRBJ1-6; d_gene: NA; abundance: NA; v_gene: TRBV6-5; CDR3aa: CASSYTWGQANSPLHF; CDR3nt: TGTGCCAGCAGTTACACGTGGGGGCAGGCGAATTCACCCCTCCACTTT
j_gene: TRBJ2-3; d_gene: NA; abundance: NA; v_gene: TRBV6-6; CDR3aa: CASSYSPSWSTDTQYF; CDR3nt: TGTGCCAGCAGTTATTCCCCCTCTTGGTCAACAGATACGCAGTATTTT
j_gene: TRBJ2-5; d_gene: NA; abundance: once; v_gene: TRBV5-1; CDR3aa: CASSQKGTEETQYF; CDR3nt: TGCGCCAGCAGCCAGAAAGGGACGGAAGAGACCCAGTACTTC
j_gene: TRBJ2-5; d_gene: NA; abundance: NA; v_gene: TRBV2; CDR3aa: CASSEARGAQETQYF; CDR3nt: TGTGCCAGCAGTGAAGCGCGTGGAGCGCAAGAGACCCAGTACTTC
j_gene: TRBJ1-6; d_gene: NA; abundance: NA; v_gene: TRBV28; CDR3aa: CASMAQWSLNSPLHF; CDR3nt: TGTGCGAGCATGGCACAGTGGTCTCTGAATTCACCCCTCCACTTT
j_gene: TRBJ1-2; d_gene: NA; abundance: NA; v_gene: TRBV7-2; CDR3aa: CASSPGGTFKSGYTF; CDR3nt: TGTGCCAGCAGCCCTGGGGGGACATTTAAATCGGGCTACACCTTC
j_gene: TRBJ2-7; d_gene: NA; abundance: NA; v_gene: TRBV18; CDR3aa: CASSPRGRGDEQYF; CDR3nt: TGTGCCAGCTCTCCACGGGGCAGGGGAGACGAGCAGTACTTC
j_gene: TRBJ2-7; d_gene: NA; abundance: once; v_gene: TRBV5-1; CDR3aa: CASTSSGEQYF; CDR3nt: TGCGCCAGCACAAGTAGCGGCGAGCAGTACTTC
j_gene: TRBJ1-4; d_gene: NA; abundance: NA; v_gene: TRBV7-9; CDR3aa: CASSLDTGFIEKLFF; CDR3nt: TGTGCCAGCAGCCTCGACACAGGGTTTATTGAAAAACTGTTTTTT
j_gene: TRBJ2-7; d_gene: TRBD1; abundance: NA; v_gene: TRBV28; CDR3aa: CATRQGGALDEQYF; CDR3nt: TGTGCCACTAGACAGGGGGGGGCTTTGGACGAGCAGTACTTC
j_gene: TRBJ2-7; d_gene: TRBD1; abundance: NA; v_gene: TRBV7-9; CDR3aa: CASSPDRGSSYEQYF; CDR3nt: TGTGCCAGCAGCCCGGACAGGGGATCCTCCTACGAGCAGTACTTC
j_gene: TRBJ1-3; d_gene: NA; abundance: once; v_gene: TRBV9; CDR3aa: CASSVEEGVDTIYF; CDR3nt: TGTGCCAGCAGCGTAGAGGAAGGGGTGGACACCATATATTTT